This T cell receptor (beta chain) was recorded in a study of shared clonotypes between healthy human individuals. This clone was seen a single time. Its target is not known. Germline CDR1 is MDHEN and CDR2 is SYDVKM. The junction had 2 bases not matched to a gene; V was cut back by 7 bases and J by 4 bases. This CDR3 has 13 amino acids. Sequenced by immunoSEQ multiplex PCR; TCRdb stores in-frame clones only, minus some. The sample records fewer than 3 million clones, about nine tenths being singletons. Naive CD4+ cells were CD45RA-selected; the remaining cells were memory. Study-wide results and limits: A handful of donors had around 5% of their naive CD4 clonotypes in common. Estimated richness was generally greater in naive than memory subsets. It was expected that sequencing depth would affect clonotype sharing among donors.

Sequencing was carried out using naive CD4+ T cells from PBMCs. The subset denotes: CD45RA+ positively selected. The rearrangement joins TRBV28 to TRBJ2-7, with 12 bases fitting TRBD2. This receptor was identified in a man aged 18 to 35 in good health. Some clones in this sample may be carry-over from other donors' samples. The CDR3 is CASMTSGSYEQYF. CDR3 DNA sequence: TGTGCCAGCATGACTAGCGGGAGTTACGAGCAGTACTTC. Based on the CDR3 plus reference TRBV28 and TRBJ2-7, the full variable domain is DVKVTQSSRYLVKRTGEKVFLECVQDMDHENMFWYRQDPGLGLRLIYFSYDVKMKEKGDIPEGYSVSREKKERFSLILESASTNQTSMYLCASMTSGSYEQYFGPGTRLTVT.